In this sample, the clone carrying this T cell receptor (beta chain) turned up a few times. Across about 22 US areas, participants ranged in age from roughly 18 to 95 years. The study assigned cohorts using participant-reported clinical history. The record originates from a study of blood T cell repertoires in COVID-19. About the research overall: Samples came from the United States, Italy and Spain, spanning acute and convalescent COVID-19. PBMCs, B-cell-depleted T cells, or T cells were the source of the cDNA or gDNA that made up the material.

The CDR3 length is 12 residues. Germline CDR1 and CDR2: LNHNV and YYDKDF (reference sequence). Trimming took 3 bases from V and 7 from J, leaving 9 bases between them. TCRdb's table, derived via immunoSEQ multiplex PCR, lists solely in-frame clones and lacks some. Of 300,000 to 500,000 clones in the sample, roughly 90% are singletons; the top ten hold around 1.9%. This clonotype was sampled from a woman aged 40 to 55 with acute COVID-19. This rearrangement joins TRBV15 to TRBJ1-2; D ambiguous. The sequenced material came from PBMCs or T cells enriched from blood (not recorded which). The CDR3 nucleotides read TGTGCCACCAGCAGGGAGGTGGGTGGCTACACCTTC. This codes for CATSREVGGYTF.